This T cell receptor beta chain was recorded in a study of T-cell reconstitution after alpha-beta-depleted transplantation in children. Findings of the study overall: Several hundred rapidly expanded clones from non-depleted graft cells reportedly supplied alpha-beta T cells about two months post-transplant.

Unique molecular identifiers were built into the TCRbeta library. TCRdb independently ran MiXCR on the PCR reads; one entry per CDR3 protein. The profile shows about 200,000 distinct CDR3 sequences, about 8.7% of them singletons. With regard to this clonotype: The antigen is not known.

This CDR3 has 16 amino acids. In germline, CDR1 is SGDLS, CDR2 YYNGEE. V gave up 0 bases and J gave up 3 bases, with 13 bases separating them. The clonotype comes from a male patient between 2 and 10 years old who had a stem cell transplant for acute myeloid leukemia, so the T cells may come from the graft donor. The chain has TRBV9 and TRBJ2-1; D remains unclear. The sample here was PBMCs, mostly from graft donor cells, taken 360 days after TCRalphabeta/CD19-depleted stem cell transplant. The CDR3 DNA reads as TGTGCCAGCAGCGTAGGAGTAGTCCCCTACTACAATGAGCAGTTCTTC. This gives the protein CASSVGVVPYYNEQFF.